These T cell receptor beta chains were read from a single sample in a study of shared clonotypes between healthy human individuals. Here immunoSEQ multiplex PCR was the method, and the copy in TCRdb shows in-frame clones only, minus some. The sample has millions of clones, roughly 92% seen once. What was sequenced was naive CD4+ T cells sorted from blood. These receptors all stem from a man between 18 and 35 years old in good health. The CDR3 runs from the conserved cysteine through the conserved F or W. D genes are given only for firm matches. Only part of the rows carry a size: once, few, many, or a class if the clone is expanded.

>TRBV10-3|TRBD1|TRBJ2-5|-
CAISPGIRDRARTQYF
TGTGCCATCAGCCCAGGGATCCGGGACAGGGCAAGGACCCAGTACTTC
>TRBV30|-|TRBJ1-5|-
CAERQRDQPQHF
TGTGCCGAACGACAAAGGGATCAGCCCCAGCATTTT
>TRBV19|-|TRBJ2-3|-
CASSAGLSTDTQYF
TGTGCCAGTAGCGCCGGGCTGAGCACAGATACGCAGTATTTT
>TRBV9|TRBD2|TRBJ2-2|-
CASSARLAGSTGELFF
TGTGCCAGCAGCGCCCGACTAGCGGGCAGCACCGGGGAGCTGTTTTTT
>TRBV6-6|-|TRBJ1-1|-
CASSFLEQNTEAFF
TGTGCCAGCAGTTTCCTTGAACAGAACACTGAAGCTTTCTTT
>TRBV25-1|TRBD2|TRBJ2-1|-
CASTPSGPWGEQFF
TGTGCCAGCACCCCTAGCGGGCCTTGGGGTGAGCAGTTCTTC
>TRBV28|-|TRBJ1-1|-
CASRPGLNTEAFF
TGTGCCAGCAGACCGGGACTGAACACTGAAGCTTTCTTT
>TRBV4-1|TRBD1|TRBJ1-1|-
CASSQTGIAEAFF
TGCGCCAGCAGCCAGACAGGGATCGCTGAAGCTTTCTTT
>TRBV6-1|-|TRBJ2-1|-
CASWDGDVGEQFF
TGTGCCAGCTGGGATGGGGATGTAGGTGAGCAGTTCTTC
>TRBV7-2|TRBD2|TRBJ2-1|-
CASSFGGLAGLLDEQFF
TGTGCCAGCAGCTTTGGGGGACTAGCGGGATTATTGGATGAGCAGTTCTTC
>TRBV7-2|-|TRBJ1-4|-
CASSLGGRQNEKLFF
TGTGCCAGCAGCTTAGGGGGGAGGCAGAATGAAAAACTGTTTTTT
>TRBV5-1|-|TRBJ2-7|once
CASSLAGAGISEQYF
TGCGCCAGCAGCTTGGCCGGGGCAGGGATTAGCGAGCAGTACTTC
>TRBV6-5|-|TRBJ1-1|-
CASSMGARTEAFF
TGTGCCAGTAGTATGGGGGCAAGGACTGAAGCTTTCTTT
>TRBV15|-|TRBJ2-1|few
CATSREPDSYNEQFF
TGTGCCACCAGCAGAGAACCCGACTCCTACAATGAGCAGTTCTTC
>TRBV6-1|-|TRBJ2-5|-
CASSVSPVRAQETQYF
TGTGCCAGCAGTGTTTCACCGGTCAGGGCCCAAGAGACCCAGTACTTC